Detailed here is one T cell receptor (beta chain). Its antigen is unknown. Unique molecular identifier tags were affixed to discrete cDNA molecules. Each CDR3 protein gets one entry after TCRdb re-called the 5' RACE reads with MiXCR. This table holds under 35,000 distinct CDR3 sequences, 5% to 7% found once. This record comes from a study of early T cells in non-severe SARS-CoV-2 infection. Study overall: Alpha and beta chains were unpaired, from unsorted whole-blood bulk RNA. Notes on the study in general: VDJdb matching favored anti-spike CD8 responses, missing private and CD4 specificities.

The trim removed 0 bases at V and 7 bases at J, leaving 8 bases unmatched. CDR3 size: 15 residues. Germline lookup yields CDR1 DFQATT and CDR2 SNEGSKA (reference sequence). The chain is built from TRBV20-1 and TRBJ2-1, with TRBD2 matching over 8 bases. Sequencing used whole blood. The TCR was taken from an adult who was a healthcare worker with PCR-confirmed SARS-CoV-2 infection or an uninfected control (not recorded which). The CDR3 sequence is CSARDPSGSGNEQFF. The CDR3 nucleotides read TGCAGTGCTAGAGATCCCAGCGGGAGTGGGAATGAGCAGTTCTTC.